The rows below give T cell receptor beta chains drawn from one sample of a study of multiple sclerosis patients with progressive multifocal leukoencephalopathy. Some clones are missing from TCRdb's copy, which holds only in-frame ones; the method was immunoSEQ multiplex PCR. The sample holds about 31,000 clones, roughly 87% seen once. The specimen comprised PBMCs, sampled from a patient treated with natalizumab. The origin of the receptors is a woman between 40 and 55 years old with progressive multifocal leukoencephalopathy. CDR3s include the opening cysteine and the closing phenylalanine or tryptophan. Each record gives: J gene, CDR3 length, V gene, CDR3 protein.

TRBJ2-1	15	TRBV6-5	CASRTSGRAYNEQFF
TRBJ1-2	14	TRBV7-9	CASSFHNLDYGYTF
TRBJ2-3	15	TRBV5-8	CASSLAQGWTDTQYF
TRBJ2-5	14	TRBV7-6	CASSYGTAKETQYF
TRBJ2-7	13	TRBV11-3	CASSYNSVDEQYF
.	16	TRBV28	CASSARTSGFSHEQYF
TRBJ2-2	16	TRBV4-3	CASSQGTSGNTGELFF
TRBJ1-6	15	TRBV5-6	CASSLGQLYNSPLHF
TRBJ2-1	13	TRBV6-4	CASSDRDSNEQFF
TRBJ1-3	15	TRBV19	CASSGPDRGGNTIYF
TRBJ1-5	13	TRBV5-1	CASSLDLNQPQHF
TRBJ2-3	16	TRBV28	CASSWGGRRRADTQYF
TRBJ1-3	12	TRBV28	CASSSYGNTIYF
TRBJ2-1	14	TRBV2	CASSSWGTHNEQFF
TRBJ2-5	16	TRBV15	CATSRGTSGGSEAQYF
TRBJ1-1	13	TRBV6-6	CASSLDSHTEAFF
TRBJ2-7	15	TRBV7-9	CASSSGGQGTYEQYF
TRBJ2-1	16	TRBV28	CASSFLPSGNYNEQFF
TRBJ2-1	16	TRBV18	CASSPPGGSSYNEQFF
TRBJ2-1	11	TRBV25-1	CASSPHNEQFF
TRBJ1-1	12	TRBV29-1	CSAGTGGTEAFF
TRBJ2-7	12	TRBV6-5	CASNPREGEQYF
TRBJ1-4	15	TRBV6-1	CASSPQGGGNEKLFF
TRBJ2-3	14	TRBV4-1	CASSQARVTDTQYF
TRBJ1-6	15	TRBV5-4	CASSWSGRTDSPLHF
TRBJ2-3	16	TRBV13	CASSCRTSGSTDTQYF
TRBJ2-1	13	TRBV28	CASSFRRRYEQFF
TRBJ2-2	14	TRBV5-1	CASRGTQNTGELFF
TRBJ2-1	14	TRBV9	CASSVGTVGDEQFF
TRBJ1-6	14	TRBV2	CASSRDTYNSPLHF
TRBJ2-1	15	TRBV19	CASSPPGGSYNEQFF
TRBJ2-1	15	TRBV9	CASSVVDSAYNEQFF
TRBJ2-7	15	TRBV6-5	CASSYSSGRAYEQYF
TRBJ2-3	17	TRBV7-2	CASSLGLLGGGTDTQYF
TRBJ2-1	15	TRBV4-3	CASSQEIGLTGEQFF
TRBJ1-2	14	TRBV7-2	CASSRRGVDYGYTF
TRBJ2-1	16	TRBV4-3	CASSKSFRDNYNEQFF
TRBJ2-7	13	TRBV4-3	CASSQVDVYEQYF
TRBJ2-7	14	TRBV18	CASSPRALGHEQYF
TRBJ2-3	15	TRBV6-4	CASSDGAGEADTQYF
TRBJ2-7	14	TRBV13	CASSLDGGLGEQYF
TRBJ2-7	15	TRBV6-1	CASSEQEGAAYEQYF
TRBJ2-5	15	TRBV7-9	CASSWGRSGKETQYF
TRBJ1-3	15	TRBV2	CASSGDRSSGNTIYF
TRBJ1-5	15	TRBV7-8	CASSLTVLSNQPQHF
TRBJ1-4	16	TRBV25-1	CASSEGQTATNEKLFF
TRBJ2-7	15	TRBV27	CASSFGTSGGYEQYF
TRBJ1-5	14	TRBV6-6	CASSRGRDNQPQHF
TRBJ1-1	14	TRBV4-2	CASTKTEMNTEAFF
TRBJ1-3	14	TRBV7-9	CAYRGTVSGNTIYF
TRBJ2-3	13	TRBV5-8	CASSFGSTDTQYF
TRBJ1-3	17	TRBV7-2	CASSLGGTGFSGNTIYF
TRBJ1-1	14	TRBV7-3	CASSKTDMNTEAFF